This T cell receptor beta chain was captured by sequencing in a study of blood T cell repertoires in COVID-19. Study-level information: Both acute and convalescent COVID-19 samples were obtained from the United States, Italy and Spain.

V dropped 5 bases and J dropped 8; count of bases not matched to a gene: 7. The germline CDR1 and CDR2 sequences are SGHTA and FQGNSA. The CDR3 has 16 amino acids. Generated by immunoSEQ multiplex PCR, the TCRdb table keeps only in-frame clones and is missing some. Counted here are around 280,000 clones, 90% occurring once; the ten biggest clones make up about 1.8%. Researchers sorted participants into cohorts using their self-reported clinical history. The TCR sequence derives from a woman between 18 and 29 years old with acute COVID-19. The chain has TRBV7-2 and TRBJ2-3, with TRBD2 matching 16 bases. Sequences were obtained from PBMCs or T cells enriched from blood (not recorded which). DNA of the CDR3: TGTGCCAGCAGCAGGGGACTAGCGGGAGGGCTAGGTACGCAGTATTTT. This encodes CASSRGLAGGLGTQYF.